The 23 T cell receptor beta chains presented below share a single source sample, sequenced in a study of PD-L1 blockade in urothelial cancer. The protocol was immunoSEQ multiplex PCR, while the TCRdb copy is restricted to in-frame clones and leaves out a portion. The table has about 100,000 clones, approximately 90% seen once. Sample: PBMCs, taken around atezolizumab (anti-PD-L1) treatment. The receptors shown here come from an elderly woman with urothelial cancer.

The rearrangement links TRBV27 to TRBJ2-7; 7 nucleotides agree with TRBD1. V dropped 6 bases and J dropped 3; count of bases not matched to a gene: 14. The CDR3 sequence is 16 residues long. Germline assignment: CDR1 MNHEY and CDR2 SMNVEV (reference sequence). The CDR3 reads CASRRSGQVQRYEQYF. CDR3 sequence (DNA): TGTGCCAGCAGGCGATCTGGACAGGTACAACGCTACGAGCAGTACTTC.

V is TRBV14 and J is TRBJ2-5, with 9 nucleotides matching TRBD2. Germline trimming cut 1 base from V and 2 bases from J; bases unmatched to any gene: 5. CDR3 length equals 16 residues. CDR1 is SGHDN, CDR2 FVKESK, per germline. CDR3 sequence reads: CASSQVAGGHQETQYF. In nucleotides, the CDR3 is TGTGCCAGCAGCCAAGTTGCGGGAGGGCATCAAGAGACCCAGTACTTC. The entire variable domain, with the rest obtained from reference TRBV14 and TRBJ2-5, is as follows: EAGVTQFPSHSVIEKGQTVTLRCDPISGHDNLYWYRRVMGKEIKFLLHFVKESKQDESGMPNNRFLAERTGGTYSTLKVQPAELEDSGVYFCASSQVAGGHQETQYFGPGTRLLVL.

This clone was observed once. CDR3 in amino acids: CASSPSPGSRQPQHF. As DNA, the CDR3 is TGTGCCAGCAGTCCTTCGCCCGGGTCACGACAGCCCCAGCATTTT. The V and J genes are TRBV6-5 and TRBJ1-5; D is unresolved. This CDR3 region has 15 residues. From germline, CDR1 is MNHEY and CDR2 SVGAGI. Between the trimmed V and J ends, which lost 5 bases and 7 bases, there was a span of 18 bases.

The chain couples TRBV5-6 to TRBJ2-5; 11 bases match TRBD2. With V trimmed by 1 base and J by 3 bases, 11 bases remained unmatched. The CDR3 spans 18 residues. Germline CDR1 and CDR2: SGHDT and YYEEEE. The CDR3 is CASSLLVSGLAVEETQYF. The CDR3 nucleotides are TGTGCCAGCAGCTTGTTAGTTTCGGGACTAGCGGTGGAAGAGACCCAGTACTTC.

J is TRBJ1-5 and V is TRBV28, with 10 bases identical to TRBD1. Germline values: CDR1 MDHEN, CDR2 SYDVKM. With 4 bases clipped from V and 4 bases from J, the junction kept 4 bases outside the gene matches. The CDR3 covers 15 residues. The CDR3 loop reads CASSSRTGGNQPQHF. The CDR3, as DNA: TGTGCCAGCAGTTCCAGGACAGGGGGGAATCAGCCCCAGCATTTT.

The chain uses TRBV7-9 and TRBJ2-5; 7 bases map to TRBD2. V shed 1 base and J 7 bases; nucleotides not matched to a gene: 3. In germline, CDR1 is SEHNR, CDR2 FQNEAQ (reference sequence). This CDR3 spans 13 amino acids. Here the CDR3 DNA reads TGTGCCAGCAGCTTAGAGGGAGGGGTGACCCAGTACTTC. Translation gives CASSLEGGVTQYF. The full variable domain, in which reference TRBV7-9 and TRBJ2-5 provide the parts outside the CDR3, is DTGVSQNPRHKITKRGQNVTFRCDPISEHNRLYWYRQTLGQGPEFLTYFQNEAQLEKSRLLSDRFSAERPKGSFSTLEIQRTEQGDSAMYLCASSLEGGVTQYFGPGTRLLVL.

The V gene is TRBV5-1, the J gene TRBJ2-2; 8 bases align to TRBD1. The CDR3 extends over 16 amino acids. Germline values: CDR1 SGHRS, CDR2 YFSETQ. V was clipped by 0 bases and J by 5 bases; unmatched bases: 6. CDR3 DNA sequence: TGCGCCAGCAGCTTGGTTCCAGGGGGCCGAACCGGGGAGCTGTTTTTT. Translated, it gives CASSLVPGGRTGELFF.

This rearrangement joins TRBV7-9 to TRBJ2-1, with 10 bases identical to TRBD1. The CDR3 consists of 15 residues. CDR1 and CDR2 from the germline V gene are SEHNR and FQNEAQ (reference sequence). Trimming took 5 bases from V and 6 from J; bases not matched to a gene: 7. The CDR3 region is CASSQLRDRGNEQFF. For the CDR3, the DNA is TGTGCCAGCAGCCAGCTCCGGGACAGGGGCAATGAGCAGTTCTTC.

The V and J genes are TRBV14 and TRBJ2-7; possibly TRBD1 for D (6 bases). Germline loops: CDR1 SGHDN, CDR2 FVKESK. Trimming cost V 0 bases and J 3 bases, with 21 bases left between them. This CDR3 has 18 residues. CDR3: CASSQDLPHRAYLYEQYF. DNA of the CDR3: TGTGCCAGCAGCCAAGATCTCCCACACAGGGCCTATCTCTACGAGCAGTACTTC.

The chain uses TRBV9 and TRBJ2-5; 9 nucleotides align to TRBD1. Germline loops: CDR1 SGDLS, CDR2 YYNGEE. J was trimmed by 5 bases and V by 6 bases; bases with no gene match: 11. The CDR3 is 15 amino acids. The CDR3 sequence: CASTATGGRGETQYF. DNA for the CDR3: TGTGCCAGCACCGCAACAGGGGGCAGGGGGGAGACCCAGTACTTC.

Only one count was recorded for this clone. The V and J genes are TRBV21-1 and TRBJ1-1; the table's D call of TRBD1 was not tested on the DNA. TRBV21-1 is labeled a pseudogene. The CDR3 consists of 16 residues. The CDR3 region is CASSKGGRGSPPVAFF. DNA of the CDR3: TGTGCCAGCAGCAAAGGCGGCAGGGGAAGCCCTCCAGTAGCTTTCTTT.

This rearrangement joins TRBV29-1 to TRBJ2-2, with TRBD1 as a possible D gene (5 bases). V was trimmed by 3 bases and J by 1 base, leaving 9 bases between them. CDR1 SQVTM and CDR2 ANQGSEA come from the germline V gene. The CDR3 contains 14 residues. The CDR3 sequence: CSVDGAGNTGELFF. DNA of the CDR3: TGCAGCGTTGATGGGGCAGGGAACACCGGGGAGCTGTTTTTT.

The CDR3 DNA reads as TGTGCCAGCAGTGAACGGGGAGGTTTTATGAACACTGAAGCTTTCTTT. It specifies CASSERGGFMNTEAFF. This chain connects TRBV6-1 to TRBJ1-1; D is ambiguous. Germline loops: CDR1 MNHNS, CDR2 SASEGT. V shed 2 bases and J shed 0 bases, with 13 bases lying between them. The CDR3 is 16 residues long.

The DNA of the CDR3 is TGCGCCAGCAGTGAGGGCTCTGGAAACACCATATATTTT. This gives the protein CASSEGSGNTIYF. The rearrangement joins TRBV5-1 to TRBJ1-3, with D unresolved. CDR1 SGHRS and CDR2 YFSETQ come from the germline V gene. This CDR3 region has 13 residues. With 5 bases removed from V and 0 bases from J, the gap between germline ends came to 6 bases.

A remark on this clone: Sequence at one end of the junction differs from germline and may be a read error. This chain uses TRBV28 with TRBJ1-2; D call uncertain. This CDR3 comprises 14 residues. CDR1 and CDR2 (germline): MDHEN, SYDVKM. DNA for the CDR3: TGTGCCAGCAGCTTATTCGTGGAGGGCTATGGCTACACCTTC. Its translation is CASSLFVEGYGYTF.

The rearrangement joins TRBV5-1 to TRBJ2-2; D possibly corresponds to TRBD1 (6 bases). CDR3 length equals 14 residues. Germline loops: CDR1 SGHRS, CDR2 YFSETQ. Trimming left V 7 bases short and J 6 bases short, with 16 bases between. CDR3 protein: CASSPYRVAGELFF. CDR3 coding DNA: TGCGCCAGCTCCCCCTACAGGGTCGCCGGGGAGCTGTTTTTT.

The chain carries TRBV28 and TRBJ1-3, with 10 bases matching TRBD1. The CDR3 contains 15 residues. V lost 5 bases, J lost 3 bases, and 4 bases stayed unmatched. Germline V gives CDR1 MDHEN, CDR2 SYDVKM. The CDR3 region has the DNA TGTGCCAGCAGTGACAGGGGGCATGTTGGAAACACCATATATTTT. Translation: CASSDRGHVGNTIYF.

The V gene is TRBV30, the J gene TRBJ1-4; D is uncertain. The CDR3 extends over 15 amino acids. The V gene's germline CDR1 is GTSNPN and CDR2 SVGIG (reference sequence). Trimming stripped 6 bases from V and 4 bases from J, with 18 bases between. CDR3 loop: CACSTPGGNNEKLFF. In DNA, the CDR3 is TGTGCCTGTTCCACCCCGGGAGGGAATAATGAAAAACTGTTTTTT.

The chain employs TRBV30 and TRBJ1-3; D gene ambiguous. CDR1 GTSNPN and CDR2 SVGIG come from the germline V gene (reference sequence). V dropped 4 bases and J dropped 3 bases, with 13 bases sitting between them. The CDR3 is 14 amino acids. CDR3 DNA: TGTGCCTGGACGCGGGGTTCTTTTGGAAACACCATATATTTT. Translation: CAWTRGSFGNTIYF.

The chain links TRBV5-1 to TRBJ1-2; the match to TRBD1 covers 7 bases. The CDR3 runs to 14 residues. Germline-derived CDR1 and CDR2 are SGHRS and YFSETQ. J gave up 4 bases and V 4 bases, and 7 bases lay outside the gene matches. The CDR3 protein is CASSPPTGLYGYTF. The DNA for the CDR3 is TGCGCCAGCAGCCCCCCGACAGGGCTCTATGGCTACACCTTC.

The rearrangement uses TRBV6-1 and TRBJ2-7; 7 nucleotides agree with TRBD2. CDR3 size: 14 residues. Germline V gene lookup returns CDR1 MNHNS and CDR2 SASEGT. V shed 3 bases, J shed 1 base, and the junction held 3 bases outside the gene matches. The CDR3: CASSEGTISYEQYF. Written as DNA, the CDR3 is TGTGCCAGCAGTGAGGGGACTATTTCCTACGAGCAGTACTTC.

The V call is TRBV18, the J call TRBJ1-2; weak D call: TRBD1 (5 bases). The length of the CDR3 is 15 residues. Germline V gene sequence: CDR1 KGHSH, CDR2 LQKENI. V was cut by 1 base and J by 5 bases, with 14 bases left in between. The CDR3 DNA is TGTGCCAGCTCACCACAGCCAGGGAATAAGTATGGCTACACCTTC. The encoded protein is CASSPQPGNKYGYTF.

The rearrangement links TRBV4-2 to TRBJ2-7, with 7 nucleotides matching TRBD2. Trimming removed 3 bases from V and 3 bases from J; junction bases left unmatched: 8. CDR1 and CDR2 (germline): LGHNA, YNFKEQ. This CDR3 comprises 15 residues. The CDR3 reads CASSQSLAAHYEQYF. The CDR3 DNA follows: TGTGCCAGCAGCCAGTCGCTAGCGGCCCACTACGAGCAGTACTTC.